One and the same sample provided the 31 T cell receptor beta chains below, sequenced in a study of CD8+ T cells in alopecia areata. TCR sequencing used cDNA made by reverse transcription of extracted RNA. Method: immunoSEQ multiplex PCR; TCRdb's copy keeps in-frame clones and lacks some. The table includes 180,000 or so clones, less than 75% detected once. Treatment specified: oral pan-JAK inhibitor, 5-10 mg twice daily. The source was CD4+ T cells sorted from blood, collected between weeks 55 and 65, from a patient treated with tofacitinib. The receptor set was obtained from a human donor with alopecia areata.

The chain employs TRBV18 and TRBJ1-6; D gene unclear. CDR3 length equals 16 residues. Trimming removed 3 bases at V and 8 bases at J, with 17 bases between. Germline CDR1 KGHSH, CDR2 LQKENI. Here the CDR3 reads CASSPTEREAYSPLHF. The CDR3 bases are TGTGCCAGCTCACCTACTGAAAGGGAGGCCTATTCACCCCTCCACTTT.

The chain recombines TRBV5-1 with TRBJ2-2, with a weak D call TRBD2 (6 bases). Germline V CDR1 and CDR2: SGHRS, YFSETQ. Trimming pared 2 bases from V and 4 bases from J, leaving 12 bases between. The CDR3 consists of 15 residues. The DNA of the CDR3 is TGCGCCAGCAGCTTTGGACCCGGGGGCACCGGGGAGCTGTTTTTT. Its translation: CASSFGPGGTGELFF.

This chain joins TRBV6-1 and TRBJ2-4; D ambiguous. V shed 5 bases and J shed 7 bases, with 12 bases lying between them. This CDR3 contains 13 residues. CDR1 MNHNS and CDR2 SASEGT come from the germline V gene. The DNA of the CDR3 is TGTGCCAGCAGTTCCAGATTTTTGAACATTCAGTACTTC. Its translation is CASSSRFLNIQYF.

The chain's CDR3 is CASSSIGASWGATTGELFF. The CDR3 region has the DNA TGTGCCAGCAGCTCGATTGGGGCCAGCTGGGGGGCGACCACCGGGGAGCTGTTTTTT. The genes are TRBV5-6 and TRBJ2-2; D tentatively fits TRBD1 or TRBD2 (6 bases each). CDR1 and CDR2 (germline): SGHDT, YYEEEE. The CDR3 runs to 19 residues. Trimming took off 3 bases at V and 4 bases at J, with 25 bases between the two ends.

CDR3 nucleotide sequence: TGTGCCAGCAGCGTTGGGACCCGAGACTACGAGCAGTACTTC. This translates into CASSVGTRDYEQYF. The chain uses TRBV9 and TRBJ2-7; D is tentatively TRBD1 or TRBD2 (5 bases each). The ends were cut back, 2 bases at V and 3 bases at J, with 12 bases in the middle. CDR3 size: 14 residues. CDR1 is SGDLS, CDR2 YYNGEE, per germline.

The genes are TRBV30 and TRBJ2-1; D gene unclear. V was pared by 4 bases and J by 4 bases, with 5 bases between. The CDR3 sequence is 11 residues long. Germline V gene lookup returns CDR1 GTSNPN and CDR2 SVGIG (reference sequence). The CDR3 protein is CAWKSYNEQFF. CDR3 DNA sequence: TGTGCCTGGAAGTCATACAATGAGCAGTTCTTC.

This clone was picked up a small number of times. The genes are TRBV13 and TRBJ2-4; D is unresolved. The length of the CDR3 is 14 residues. Germline loops: CDR1 PRHDT, CDR2 FYEKMQ (reference sequence). V was shortened by 2 bases and J by 7 bases, with 12 bases between the two germline ends. The CDR3 loop reads CASSLMVAGNIQYF. The DNA for the CDR3 is TGTGCCAGCAGCTTAATGGTGGCCGGGAACATTCAGTACTTC.

CDR3 sequence: CASSLVIGPGSPLHF. For the CDR3, the DNA is TGTGCCAGCAGCTTAGTTATTGGACCGGGTTCACCCCTCCACTTT. V gene TRBV11-2 combines with J gene TRBJ1-6; no reliable D call. CDR1 and CDR2 (germline): SGHAT, FQNNGV. Trimming removed 1 base from V and 9 bases from J, with 13 bases in between. CDR3 size: 15 residues.

This clone has more than one count but fewer than ten. V and J are TRBV5-1 and TRBJ2-7; D is possibly TRBD1 (5 bases). In germline, CDR1 is SGHRS, CDR2 YFSETQ. This CDR3 has 16 residues. V was trimmed by 1 base and J by 0 bases, leaving 14 bases between them. CDR3 coding DNA: TGCGCCAGCAGCTTGAGGTCAAGGACACACTCCTACGAGCAGTACTTC. It codes for CASSLRSRTHSYEQYF.

The rearrangement joins TRBV25-1 to TRBJ1-2; a possible D gene is TRBD1 (5 bases). V was trimmed by 3 bases and J by 7 bases, leaving 21 bases between them. The CDR3 covers 16 residues. Germline assignment: CDR1 MGHDK and CDR2 SYGVNS. The CDR3 loop is CASSDPGSAGFGGYTF. Written as DNA, the CDR3 is TGTGCCAGCAGTGATCCAGGGTCTGCTGGATTCGGTGGCTACACCTTC.

J is TRBJ2-5 and V is TRBV5-1; possibly TRBD1 for D (6 bases). Between the trimmed V and J ends, which lost 4 bases and 1 base, there was a span of 11 bases. Per germline, CDR1 SGHRS and CDR2 YFSETQ. CDR3 length: 14 residues. DNA for the CDR3: TGCGCCAGCAGCAGGACAGTAGCCCAAGAGACCCAGTACTTC. Its translation: CASSRTVAQETQYF. The full variable domain, completed using reference TRBV5-1 and TRBJ2-5, is KAGVTQTPRYLIKTRGQQVTLSCSPISGHRSVSWYQQTPGQGLQFLFEYFSETQRNKGNFPGRFSGRQFSNSRSEMNVSTLELGDSALYLCASSRTVAQETQYFGPGTRLLVL.

This chain connects TRBV19 to TRBJ2-5, with TRBD1 matching 8 bases. This CDR3 has 14 amino acids. V gave up 5 bases and J gave up 5 bases; unmatched junction bases: 7. The germline CDR1 and CDR2 sequences are LNHDA and SQIVND (reference sequence). The CDR3 spells CASSRQGAGETQYF. CDR3 sequence (DNA): TGTGCCAGTAGTCGCCAGGGGGCCGGGGAGACCCAGTACTTC.

This chain connects TRBV10-3 to TRBJ2-1, with 8 bases lining up with TRBD1. Looked up from germline, CDR1 is ENHRY and CDR2 is SYGVKD. V lost 6 bases and J lost 5; bases outside the gene matches: 0. CDR3 size: 12 residues. CDR3 region: CAIRDRDNEQFF. The CDR3 DNA is TGTGCCATCAGGGACAGGGACAATGAGCAGTTCTTC.

CDR3 protein: CASSEQGTGELFF. CDR3 coding DNA: TGTGCCAGCAGTGAGCAGGGGACCGGGGAGCTGTTTTTT. The V and J genes are TRBV2 and TRBJ2-2; possibly TRBD1 for D (6 bases). This CDR3 is 13 amino acids long. The germline V gene encodes CDR1 SNHLY and CDR2 FYNNEI. V was shortened by 3 bases and J by 5 bases, with 7 bases between the two germline ends.

The chain's CDR3 is CAISEMSYGYTF. For the CDR3, the DNA is TGTGCCATCAGTGAGATGTCCTATGGCTACACCTTC. The chain uses TRBV10-3 and TRBJ1-2; unclear D gene. Between the trimmed V and J ends, which lost 2 bases and 4 bases, there was a span of 5 bases. Germline-derived CDR1 and CDR2 are ENHRY and SYGVKD. CDR3 size: 12 residues.

The sample holds a few counts of this clone. The rearrangement uses TRBV4-2 and TRBJ2-5; D perhaps matches TRBD2 (5 bases). This CDR3 contains 14 residues. Germline CDR1 is LGHNA and CDR2 is YNFKEQ. V shed 0 bases and J shed 3 bases, with 8 bases lying between them. CDR3: CASSQDAREETQYF. CDR3 bases: TGTGCCAGCAGCCAAGACGCGAGGGAAGAGACCCAGTACTTC.

CDR3 bases: TGCGCCAGCAGCCAAGTGCCCGCGGGGTTTACCGGGGAGCTGTTTTTT. It yields the protein CASSQVPAGFTGELFF. The rearrangement links TRBV4-1 to TRBJ2-2; a weak D match, TRBD2 (6 bases). Trimming removed 1 base at V and 5 bases at J, with 14 bases between. The CDR3 is 16 residues long. Germline V gene data show CDR1 as MGHRA and CDR2 as YSYEKL.

This chain links TRBV5-1 with TRBJ2-5, with D unclear. The CDR3 loop spans 15 amino acids. CDR1 SGHRS and CDR2 YFSETQ come from the germline V gene. V shed 1 base and J shed 7 bases, with 17 bases lying between them. CDR3 residues: CASSLTPGRTGTQYF. CDR3 in DNA: TGCGCCAGCAGCTTGACCCCGGGTCGGACGGGGACCCAGTACTTC.

The V and J genes are TRBV5-1 and TRBJ1-2; weak D call: TRBD1 (5 bases). The V gene's germline CDR1 is SGHRS and CDR2 YFSETQ. The V and J ends lost 2 bases and 7 bases respectively, with 18 bases between them. The CDR3 spans 15 residues. CDR3 loop: CASSFRNGADVGYTF. In DNA, the CDR3 is TGCGCCAGCAGCTTTCGGAACGGGGCAGATGTTGGCTACACCTTC. The full variable domain, its missing parts supplied by reference TRBV5-1 and TRBJ1-2, is KAGVTQTPRYLIKTRGQQVTLSCSPISGHRSVSWYQQTPGQGLQFLFEYFSETQRNKGNFPGRFSGRQFSNSRSEMNVSTLELGDSALYLCASSFRNGADVGYTFGSGTRLTVV.

The chain employs TRBV11-2 and TRBJ1-2, with D maybe TRBD1 (6 bases). The CDR3 contains 16 residues. V lost 4 bases and J lost 4, with 19 bases in between. The germline V gene encodes CDR1 SGHAT and CDR2 FQNNGV. Written as DNA, the CDR3 is TGTGCCAGCAGCTCTAGACGGGGGCAGGGCTCCTATGGCTACACCTTC. Its protein product is CASSSRRGQGSYGYTF.

CDR3 nucleotides: TGCGCCAGCAGCCAAGGGGGAAGCCTGATACTGAACACTGAAGCTTTCTTT. Translated, it gives CASSQGGSLILNTEAFF. This chain connects TRBV4-1 to TRBJ1-1; no definite D call. Germline-derived CDR1 and CDR2 are MGHRA and YSYEKL. This CDR3 comprises 17 residues. V lost 1 base to trimming and J lost 0 bases, with 15 bases between them.

This clone was recorded a few times. The rearrangement uses TRBV30 and TRBJ1-6, with 8 bases matching TRBD1. Losses at the gene ends were 4 bases for V and 10 bases for J; bases not matched to a gene: 15. The CDR3 totals 16 residues. Germline values: CDR1 GTSNPN, CDR2 SVGIG (reference sequence). Written as DNA, the CDR3 is TGTGCCTGGAACCCCGGGGACAGGTACGAAGGATCACCCCTCCACTTT. Amino acid sequence: CAWNPGDRYEGSPLHF.

The CDR3, as DNA: TGTGCCAGTAGTTCGGGGAGGGTGAGCCAGCCCCAGCATTTT. It specifies CASSSGRVSQPQHF. The V and J genes are TRBV19 and TRBJ1-5, with no clear D. The CDR3 runs 14 residues. V shed 5 bases and J shed 7 bases, with 15 bases lying between them. The germline gives CDR1 LNHDA, CDR2 SQIVND (reference sequence). Looking up the rest from reference TRBV19 and TRBJ1-5 gives the full variable domain: DGGITQSPKYLFRKEGQNVTLSCEQNLNHDAMYWYRQDPGQGLRLIYYSQIVNDFQKGDIAEGYSVSREKKESFPLTVTSAQKNPTAFYLCASSSGRVSQPQHFGDGTRLSIL.

The sample holds a few counts of this clone. CDR3 sequence reads: CASSLIPSGYEQYF. The CDR3 DNA reads as TGTGCCAGCAGTTTAATCCCATCGGGCTACGAGCAGTACTTC. The J gene is TRBJ2-7, the V gene TRBV28; D ambiguous. The V end was cut by 2 bases, the J end by 3 bases, with 11 bases between. CDR1 is MDHEN, CDR2 SYDVKM, per germline. CDR3 size: 14 residues. The entire variable domain, with the rest obtained from reference TRBV28 and TRBJ2-7, is as follows: DVKVTQSSRYLVKRTGEKVFLECVQDMDHENMFWYRQDPGLGLRLIYFSYDVKMKEKGDIPEGYSVSREKKERFSLILESASTNQTSMYLCASSLIPSGYEQYFGPGTRLTVT.

The chain links TRBV5-1 to TRBJ1-5; D may be TRBD1 (5 bases). The CDR3 runs 14 residues. V was pared by 0 bases and J by 5 bases, with 9 bases between. CDR1 is SGHRS and CDR2 is YFSETQ in the germline V gene. The CDR3 nucleotides read TGCGCCAGCAGCTTGGAGGGGCCCCATCAGCCCCAGCATTTT. Amino acid sequence: CASSLEGPHQPQHF.

In its sample, this clone was seen a few times. This sequence joins TRBV28 and TRBJ2-1; D call uncertain. Germline CDR1 reads MDHEN; CDR2 reads SYDVKM. V shed 6 bases and J shed 2 bases, with 5 bases lying between them. There are 12 residues in the CDR3. CDR3 sequence: CASSLTYNEQFF. The CDR3 region has the DNA TGTGCCAGCAGCCTTACCTACAATGAGCAGTTCTTC.

The V gene is TRBV19, the J gene TRBJ2-7; D perhaps matches TRBD1 (6 bases). The CDR3 has 16 residues. V was cut by 4 bases and J by 0 bases, with 16 bases left in between. The germline CDR1 and CDR2 sequences are LNHDA and SQIVND (reference sequence). CDR3 residues: CASSTVDRRYSYEQYF. The CDR3 coding sequence is TGTGCCAGTAGTACGGTTGACAGGCGTTACTCCTACGAGCAGTACTTC.

This chain joins TRBV29-1 and TRBJ2-7; possibly TRBD1 or TRBD2 for D (5 bases each). The CDR3 sequence is 15 residues long. Trimming cost V 5 bases and J 4 bases, with 21 bases left between them. Looked up from germline, CDR1 is SQVTM and CDR2 is ANQGSEA. CDR3 amino acids: CSVNTPRGNLYEQYF. For the CDR3, the DNA is TGCAGCGTTAATACACCGAGGGGCAATCTTTACGAGCAGTACTTC.

This clone came up a few times. The J gene is TRBJ2-7, the V gene TRBV10-2, with 7 bases identical to TRBD2. Germline CDR1 reads WSHSY; CDR2 reads SAAADI. This CDR3 is built from 14 residues. J lost 0 bases, V lost 11 bases, and 10 bases had no gene match. For the CDR3, the DNA is TGCGCCTCCAGGATGGGGGGGGGCTCCTACGAGCAGTACTTC. Protein: CASRMGGGSYEQYF.

This clone was detected only a few times. The chain employs TRBV29-1 and TRBJ2-3; TRBD1 aligns across 9 bases. Germline loops: CDR1 SQVTM, CDR2 ANQGSEA. The CDR3 length is 15 residues. The trim removed 3 bases at V and 0 bases at J, leaving 4 bases unmatched. CDR3 region: CSVERTGVSTDTQYF. CDR3 nucleotide sequence: TGCAGCGTTGAGAGGACAGGGGTTAGCACAGATACGCAGTATTTT.

This chain uses TRBV18 with TRBJ2-6; no definite D call. This CDR3 is built from 17 residues. V lost 4 bases, J lost 4 bases, and 17 bases lay in between. Germline CDR1 and CDR2: KGHSH and LQKENI. CDR3 sequence reads: CASSRNVGVSGANVLTF. Written as DNA, the CDR3 is TGTGCCAGCTCACGAAACGTCGGAGTGTCAGGGGCCAACGTCCTGACTTTC.